The sample holds a few counts of the clone carrying this T cell receptor beta chain. Antigen unknown. The source of the sample is a study of sequential checkpoint blockade in melanoma. Turning to the study itself: Arm A got nivolumab then ipilimumab; arm B the reverse, 1:1. Study-level points and caveats: Tumor T-cell fraction and clonality correlated with PD-L1 and CD8+ counts. Patients with week-13 increases in T-cell fraction and clonality benefited about 30 times more often.

The sample's treatment: randomized to nivolumab then ipilimumab (arm A) or the reverse (arm B). No patient had prior DNA-damaging chemotherapy. The assay was immunoSEQ multiplex PCR, and TCRdb's table has in-frame clones only and misses some. The sample lists thousands of clones; 20% were seen once. CDR3 length: 15 amino acids. Trimming pared 4 bases from V and 5 bases from J, leaving 16 bases between. Germline V gene data show CDR1 as KGHSH and CDR2 as LQKENI. The sequence was collected from a human donor with melanoma. This chain links TRBV18 with TRBJ2-3, with a weak D call TRBD1 (6 bases). The sample here was tumor tissue (inferred from file names), taken from a patient given nivolumab and ipilimumab in sequence. The CDR3 loop is CASSLDSAGGDTQYF. The CDR3 nucleotides are TGTGCCAGCTCACTGGACAGCGCCGGCGGAGATACGCAGTATTTT.